Below, 20 T cell receptor beta chains from the same sample are listed, as sequenced in a study of blood T cell repertoires in COVID-19. TCRdb's table, derived via immunoSEQ multiplex PCR, lists solely in-frame clones and lacks some. This repertoire shows some 270,000 clones, 70% to 90% found once; its top ten account for roughly 9.6%. Input material: peripheral blood. The receptors shown here come from a woman aged 70-85 years with acute or convalescent COVID-19.

The chain joins TRBV7-2 to TRBJ1-1; unclear D gene. The length of the CDR3 is 15 residues. In germline, CDR1 is SGHTA, CDR2 FQGNSA. The V end was cut by 2 bases, the J end by 1 base, with 11 bases between. CDR3 protein: CASSLLVVRNTEAFF. The CDR3 DNA reads as TGTGCCAGCAGCTTATTAGTGGTTAGGAACACTGAAGCTTTCTTT. Full variable domain (rest looked up from reference TRBV7-2 and TRBJ1-1): GAGVSQSPSNKVTEKGKDVELRCDPISGHTALYWYRQSLGQGLEFLIYFQGNSAPDKSGLPSDRFSAERTGGSVSTLTIQRTQQEDSAVYLCASSLLVVRNTEAFFGQGTRLTVV.

In its sample, this clone was seen a few times. CDR3 protein: CASSLDVEKLFF. The CDR3 DNA sequence: TGTGCCAGCAGCTTAGACGTTGAAAAACTGTTTTTT. V is TRBV11-2 and J is TRBJ1-4; no clear D. Germline assignment: CDR1 SGHAT and CDR2 FQNNGV. Trimming took off 0 bases at V and 7 bases at J, with 3 bases between the two ends. The CDR3 is 12 residues long. The variable domain in full, completed from reference TRBV11-2 and TRBJ1-4, reads EAGVAQSPRYKIIEKRQSVAFWCNPISGHATLYWYQQILGQGPKLLIQFQNNGVVDDSQLPKDRFSAERLKGVDSTLKIQPAKLEDSAVYLCASSLDVEKLFFGSGTQLSVL.

This chain joins TRBV4-2 and TRBJ1-5; D unresolved. With 0 bases removed from V and 3 bases from J, the gap between germline ends came to 6 bases. Germline CDR1 is LGHNA and CDR2 is YNFKEQ. The CDR3 is made up of 14 amino acids. Here the CDR3 DNA reads TGTGCCAGCAGCCAAGACAGTCCCAATCAGCCCCAGCATTTT. This translates into CASSQDSPNQPQHF.

The chain couples TRBV6-5 to TRBJ1-4; TRBD1 matches at 10 bases. The CDR3 loop spans 15 amino acids. V dropped 7 bases and J dropped 7; count of bases not matched to a gene: 9. Germline loops: CDR1 MNHEY, CDR2 SVGAGI. The CDR3 spells CASTRTGGWSEKLFF. CDR3 nucleotides: TGTGCCAGCACTAGGACAGGGGGGTGGTCTGAAAAACTGTTTTTT.

The chain recombines TRBV7-6 with TRBJ2-1, with 9 nucleotides matching TRBD1. The V gene's germline CDR1 is SGHVS and CDR2 FNYEAQ. J was trimmed by 8 bases and V by 0 bases; bases with no gene match: 5. The CDR3 has 15 residues. The CDR3 DNA reads TGTGCCAGCAGCTTAGCAGGGGGACAGGGCCATGAGCAGTTCTTC. The encoded protein is CASSLAGGQGHEQFF.

A single count supports this clone. As DNA, the CDR3 is TGTGCTAGTGGCCTAGGGGGCCTCACCCATTCACCCCTCCACTTT. Its translation: CASGLGGLTHSPLHF. This sequence joins TRBV12-5 and TRBJ1-6, with TRBD1 identical over 7 bases. Germline lookup yields CDR1 LGHNT and CDR2 FRNRAP. CDR3 length: 15 residues. The V gene end was trimmed by 6 bases and the J gene end by 8 bases; junction bases not matched to a gene: 10.

The chain links TRBV3-1 (or the pseudogene TRBV3-2) to TRBJ2-3; 9 bases map to TRBD2. Germline assignment: CDR1 LGHDT and CDR2 YNNKEL (reference sequence). V shed 3 bases, J shed 0 bases, and the junction held 4 bases outside the gene matches. CDR3 length equals 16 residues. The DNA of the CDR3 is TGTGCCAGCAGCCATTCTAGCGGGGCTAGCACAGATACGCAGTATTTT. Its protein product is CASSHSSGASTDTQYF.

The CDR3, as DNA: TGTGCCAGCAGCGTATGGGGGGGCCCCAATCAGCCCCAGCATTTT. Translating it yields CASSVWGGPNQPQHF. The V gene is TRBV9, the J gene TRBJ1-5; TRBD1 is a possible D gene (6 bases). CDR1 and CDR2 from the germline V gene are SGDLS and YYNGEE. Between the trimmed V and J ends, which lost 1 base and 3 bases, there was a span of 11 bases. This CDR3 comprises 15 residues.

The genes are TRBV18 and TRBJ2-1; TRBD2 matches 9 bases. CDR1 is KGHSH, CDR2 LQKENI, per germline. There are 15 residues in the CDR3. J gave up 2 bases and V 5 bases, and 4 bases lay outside the gene matches. DNA for the CDR3: TGTGCCAGCTCAGAGACTAGCGGTACCTACAATGAGCAGTTCTTC. It yields the protein CASSETSGTYNEQFF.

The gene calls are TRBV27 and TRBJ2-5, with TRBD1 as a possible D gene (6 bases). Trimming removed 8 bases from V and 4 bases from J, with 14 bases in between. The germline V gene encodes CDR1 MNHEY and CDR2 SMNVEV (reference sequence). There are 13 residues in the CDR3. The CDR3 sequence is CASGRAGVETQYF. The DNA of the CDR3 is TGTGCCAGCGGTCGCGCAGGGGTAGAGACCCAGTACTTC.

V usage is TRBV5-1 and J usage is TRBJ2-7; a possible D gene is TRBD1 (6 bases). The CDR3 spans 16 residues. Germline CDR1 and CDR2: SGHRS and YFSETQ. V lost 0 bases to trimming and J lost 5 bases, with 18 bases between them. The CDR3 bases are TGCGCCAGCAGCTTGGCCGTATCCAGGGGCCAGGACGAGCAGTACTTC. As protein: CASSLAVSRGQDEQYF.

This chain's CDR3 is CASSATDQPQHF. Here the CDR3 DNA reads TGTGCCAGCAGCGCGACAGATCAGCCCCAGCATTTT. The chain employs TRBV7-9 and TRBJ1-5; a weak D match, TRBD1 (5 bases). CDR3 length: 12 residues. CDR1 and CDR2 from the germline V gene are SEHNR and FQNEAQ (reference sequence). Between the trimmed V and J ends, which lost 5 bases and 5 bases, there was a span of 7 bases.

Concerning this clone itself: The sample has other DNA sequences that encode this CDR3 too. This chain joins TRBV15 and TRBJ1-4; maybe TRBD1 (5 bases). This CDR3 is 15 amino acids long. The germline V gene encodes CDR1 LNHNV and CDR2 YYDKDF (reference sequence). The V and J ends lost 3 bases and 0 bases respectively, with 8 bases between them. This CDR3 is CATSSPTATNEKLFF. CDR3 DNA: TGTGCCACCAGCAGTCCGACAGCAACTAATGAAAAACTGTTTTTT.

The chain links TRBV18 to TRBJ2-3, with TRBD2 matching over 12 bases. In germline, CDR1 is KGHSH, CDR2 LQKENI. This CDR3 has 15 amino acids. Germline trimming cut 3 bases from V and 5 bases from J; bases unmatched to any gene: 3. The CDR3 protein is CASSPSTSGGDTQYF. CDR3 nucleotides: TGTGCCAGCTCACCTTCGACTAGCGGGGGAGATACGCAGTATTTT.

This clone was seen more than once but under ten times. The genes are TRBV6-5 and TRBJ1-1; 9 bases line up with TRBD1. Looked up from germline, CDR1 is MNHEY and CDR2 is SVGAGI. The CDR3 has 14 amino acids. Trimming took 5 bases from V and 4 from J; bases not matched to a gene: 5. The CDR3 is CASSPQGAGTEAFF. CDR3 bases: TGTGCCAGCAGTCCACAGGGGGCGGGCACTGAAGCTTTCTTT.

This clone turned up a few times. The J gene is TRBJ2-5, the V gene TRBV3-1 (or the pseudogene TRBV3-2), with 12 nucleotides matching TRBD2. J lost 7 bases, V lost 4 bases, and 4 bases had no gene match. The CDR3 spans 14 residues. The germline V gene has CDR1 LGHDT and CDR2 YNNKEL (reference sequence). CDR3 protein: CASSPSGGARTQYF. Written as DNA, the CDR3 is TGTGCCAGCAGCCCTAGCGGGGGGGCTCGGACCCAGTACTTC.

The table lists this clone with a few counts. The chain recombines TRBV19 with TRBJ1-1; D gene ambiguous. Germline CDR1 and CDR2: LNHDA and SQIVND (reference sequence). The V and J ends lost 6 bases and 6 bases respectively, with 17 bases between them. This CDR3 spans 14 amino acids. CDR3 in amino acids: CASSFLSRESEAFF. DNA for the CDR3: TGTGCCAGTAGCTTCCTGTCAAGGGAGTCTGAAGCTTTCTTT.

This clone was counted between two and nine times. The V call is TRBV5-1, the J call TRBJ1-1, with D maybe TRBD1 (6 bases). Germline V CDR1 and CDR2: SGHRS, YFSETQ. CDR3 length: 14 residues. V lost 0 bases to trimming and J lost 6 bases, with 12 bases between them. In DNA, the CDR3 is TGCGCCAGCAGCTTGGCCCGACAGGACCCTGAAGCTTTCTTT. Protein sequence: CASSLARQDPEAFF.

Worth noting for this clone: At the DNA level, this CDR3 is encoded by other sequences in the same sample as well. The chain couples TRBV19 to TRBJ1-1, with a possible D match to TRBD1 (6 bases). Trimming removed 5 bases at V and 1 base at J, with 11 bases between. CDR3 size: 14 residues. The germline V gene encodes CDR1 LNHDA and CDR2 SQIVND (reference sequence). The CDR3 region is CASSPRTENTEAFF. As DNA, the CDR3 is TGTGCCAGTAGTCCTCGGACAGAGAACACTGAAGCTTTCTTT.

The V gene is TRBV19, the J gene TRBJ1-6; 11 bases align to TRBD1. With 6 bases clipped from V and 8 bases from J, the junction kept 6 bases outside the gene matches. Germline CDR1 and CDR2: LNHDA and SQIVND (reference sequence). CDR3 length equals 15 residues. In DNA, the CDR3 is TGTGCCAGTAGCCCTCGGGACAGGGGGGATTCACCCCTCCACTTT. Translated: CASSPRDRGDSPLHF.